The TCR beta chain described here comes from a study of blood T cell repertoires in COVID-19. Study-wide context: Nucleic acid was either cDNA or gDNA, and it came from T cells, B-cell-depleted T cells, or PBMCs.

Participant age was roughly 18 to 95 years, and participants resided in around 24 US areas. Categorization into cohorts depended on clinical history that participants reported. The method was immunoSEQ multiplex PCR; TCRdb's version includes in-frame clones alone and lacks a portion of them. The sample has approximately 180,000 clones, 65% to 80% seen once. The specimen sequenced was PBMCs or T cells enriched from blood (not recorded which). This TCR derives from a woman aged 45-65 years with acute COVID-19.

CDR3 in DNA: TGCGCCAGCAGTCCCCCTTCGAGCCCCCTTGGCTACACCTTC. It is translated as CASSPPSSPLGYTF. The chain links TRBV4-1 to TRBJ1-2; D is unresolved. CDR1 is MGHRA and CDR2 is YSYEKL in the germline V gene. The CDR3 contains 14 residues. Deletions cut 6 bases from V and 7 bases from J, with 18 bases between.